Listed below are T cell receptor beta chains from one sample, sequenced in a study of blood T cell repertoires in COVID-19. Sequencing used immunoSEQ multiplex PCR; TCRdb keeps in-frame clones, though not all of them. The repertoire includes fewer than 120,000 clones, roughly 80% of them detected once, and 16% sits in the top ten. Sequences were obtained from peripheral blood. These receptors came from an older woman with acute or convalescent COVID-19. The conserved cysteine and the conserved F or W are not part of the CDR3 here. Fields, in order: V gene, D gene, J gene, CDR3 protein. D genes are given only for firm matches.

TRBV4-1	NA	TRBJ1-1	ASSQGGSHTEAF
TRBV9	NA	TRBJ1-2	ASSHGEANYGYT
TRBV7-2	NA	TRBJ1-2	ASSPTGIANYGYT
TRBV18	TRBD2	TRBJ2-5	ASSPSSGDGTQY
TRBV6-5	NA	TRBJ2-2	ASSPANTGELF
TRBV3-1/TRBV3-2	NA	TRBJ2-3	ASSQDLKSTDTQY
TRBV19	NA	TRBJ1-5	ASSILDSLNQPQH
TRBV6-2/TRBV6-3	NA	TRBJ2-1	ASSYYPEGSNEQF
TRBV10-3	TRBD1	TRBJ1-2	AISERDRGQRGYT
TRBV3-1/TRBV3-2	TRBD1	TRBJ1-1	ASSQVGTGDFMNTEAF
TRBV6-2/TRBV6-3	NA	TRBJ2-3	ASSYGFGGADTQY
TRBV19	NA	TRBJ1-1	ASSIKPNTEAF
TRBV3-1/TRBV3-2	NA	TRBJ2-6	ASGKRLSGANVLT
TRBV2	NA	TRBJ2-5	ASHESTGFQETQY
TRBV5-6	TRBD2	TRBJ2-3	ASSFSSGGADTQY
TRBV4-3	NA	TRBJ1-1	ASSQGTSNTEAF
TRBV5-1	NA	TRBJ1-2	ASSREDTLYGYT
TRBV30	TRBD1	TRBJ2-7	AWDGTGYLEQY
TRBV19	TRBD1	TRBJ1-1	ASGPGQGRYTTEAF
TRBV9	TRBD2	TRBJ2-1	ASSVMTSGGPYNEQF
TRBV18	NA	TRBJ1-3	ASSPTDTGSPGNTIY
TRBV6-2/TRBV6-3	TRBD1	TRBJ1-1	ASSYRAGGSEAF
TRBV12-5	NA	TRBJ2-6	ASGLVDIFSGANVLT
TRBV12-3/TRBV12-4	TRBD1	TRBJ1-3	ASRTGEGNTIY
TRBV21-1	NA	TRBJ1-2	ASSKAADYGYT